These 16 T cell receptor beta chains originate from one sample sequenced in a study of cytomegalovirus exposure and HLA in healthy donors. It was with 60 Vbeta and 13 Jbeta primers that the PCR ran. The method was immunoSEQ multiplex PCR; TCRdb's version includes in-frame clones alone and lacks a portion of them. Of approximately 160,000 clones listed, approximately 77% are singletons. Sequencing used PBMCs. The origin of the receptors is a man between 18 and 35 years old in good health and CMV-seronegative.

The gene calls are TRBV4-3 and TRBJ2-7; 9 bases fit TRBD1. Per germline, CDR1 LGHNA and CDR2 YSLEER. The ends lost 3 bases at V and 5 bases at J; junction bases unmatched: 11. The CDR3 spans 16 residues. The DNA for the CDR3 is TGCGCCAGCAGCCAGCTCCCGGGACAGGGAGGCGACGAGCAGTACTTC. As protein: CASSQLPGQGGDEQYF.

The gene calls are TRBV18 and TRBJ2-7; D is possibly TRBD2 (5 bases). Germline CDR1 reads KGHSH; CDR2 reads LQKENI. This CDR3 region has 14 residues. Trimming removed 2 bases at V and 3 bases at J, with 11 bases between. In DNA form, the CDR3 reads TGTGCCAGCTCACCAAGGCAGGCGGGCTACGAGCAGTACTTC. It translates to CASSPRQAGYEQYF. The variable domain in full, completed from reference TRBV18 and TRBJ2-7, reads NAGVMQNPRHLVRRRGQEARLRCSPMKGHSHVYWYRQLPEEGLKFMVYLQKENIIDESGMPKERFSAEFPKEGPSILRIQQVVRGDSAAYFCASSPRQAGYEQYFGPGTRLTVT.

This chain links TRBV11-2 with TRBJ2-3, with 7 bases fitting TRBD2. CDR3 length equals 14 residues. J was trimmed by 2 bases and V by 5 bases; bases with no gene match: 4. In germline, CDR1 is SGHAT, CDR2 FQNNGV. DNA for the CDR3: TGTGCCAGCAGCCGGGGGGAGTACACAGATACGCAGTATTTT. Amino acids: CASSRGEYTDTQYF.

V usage is TRBV28 and J usage is TRBJ1-3; D perhaps matches TRBD1 (5 bases). This CDR3 contains 13 residues. The germline gives CDR1 MDHEN, CDR2 SYDVKM. V gave up 5 bases and J gave up 8 bases, with 13 bases separating them. CDR3 protein: CASSQGVGYTIYF. DNA of the CDR3: TGTGCCAGCAGTCAAGGGGTCGGGTACACCATATATTTT.

The chain uses TRBV5-1 and TRBJ2-7, with TRBD2 as a possible D gene (5 bases). The germline CDR1 and CDR2 sequences are SGHRS and YFSETQ. The CDR3 has 14 amino acids. Deletions cut 2 bases from V and 4 bases from J, with 13 bases between. The CDR3 region has the DNA TGCGCCAGCAGCTTAGCGGCAGTCGGGTACGAGCAGTACTTC. Its protein product is CASSLAAVGYEQYF. Variable domain in full (rest from reference TRBV5-1 and TRBJ2-7): KAGVTQTPRYLIKTRGQQVTLSCSPISGHRSVSWYQQTPGQGLQFLFEYFSETQRNKGNFPGRFSGRQFSNSRSEMNVSTLELGDSALYLCASSLAAVGYEQYFGPGTRLTVT.

The V and J genes are TRBV19 and TRBJ2-2; 12 positions agree with TRBD2. Losses at the gene ends were 6 bases for V and 0 bases for J; bases not matched to a gene: 5. CDR1 and CDR2 from the germline V gene are LNHDA and SQIVND (reference sequence). CDR3 length: 17 amino acids. The DNA of the CDR3 is TGTGCCAGTAGCGCCCCTAGCGGGAGGGCGAACACCGGGGAGCTGTTTTTT. Translating gives CASSAPSGRANTGELFF.

V usage is TRBV2 and J usage is TRBJ2-5; the D gene is possibly TRBD2 (5 bases). The CDR3 is 12 amino acids. The germline CDR1 and CDR2 sequences are SNHLY and FYNNEI. V shed 6 bases and J shed 5 bases, with 10 bases lying between them. CDR3 DNA: TGTGCCAGCAGGTCCAGGAGGGAGACCCAGTACTTC. This translates into CASRSRRETQYF.

The chain is built from TRBV4-3 and TRBJ2-5; weak D call: TRBD2 (5 bases). V lost 1 base to trimming and J lost 4 bases, with 10 bases between them. The CDR3 loop spans 14 amino acids. CDR1 is LGHNA, CDR2 YSLEER, per germline. The CDR3, as DNA: TGCGCCAGCAGCCAAGTGAGGGTGGGAGAGACCCAGTACTTC. Encoded protein: CASSQVRVGETQYF.

This clone has only a few counts. This CDR3 is also generated by other DNA sequences in the sample. The chain couples TRBV9 to TRBJ2-3, with TRBD2 identical over 9 bases. Per the germline V gene, CDR1 is SGDLS and CDR2 is YYNGEE. The J segment lost 6 bases and the V segment lost 3 bases, leaving 5 bases of the junction unmatched. The CDR3 runs 14 residues. The CDR3 region has the DNA TGTGCCAGCAGCGCTAGCGGGAAGTTGGATACGCAGTATTTT. Encoded protein: CASSASGKLDTQYF.

V gene TRBV13 combines with J gene TRBJ2-3; tentative D call: TRBD2 (6 bases). The V gene's germline CDR1 is PRHDT and CDR2 FYEKMQ (reference sequence). V was trimmed by 8 bases and J by 5 bases, leaving 20 bases between them. The CDR3 contains 15 residues. CDR3 coding DNA: TGTGCCAGCGCCCGACTAGTATCCCCTTTAGATACGCAGTATTTT. This gives the protein CASARLVSPLDTQYF. Supplemented by reference TRBV13 and TRBJ2-3, the full variable domain reads AAGVIQSPRHLIKEKRETATLKCYPIPRHDTVYWYQQGPGQDPQFLISFYEKMQSDKGSIPDRFSAQQFSDYHSELNMSSLELGDSALYFCASARLVSPLDTQYFGPGTRLTVL.

This clone was counted between two and nine times. This chain links TRBV10-1 with TRBJ1-2; a weak D match, TRBD1 (5 bases). The CDR3 is 13 residues long. Trimming cost V 3 bases and J 2 bases, with 7 bases left between them. Germline lookup yields CDR1 WNHNN and CDR2 SYGVQD (reference sequence). CDR3 sequence (DNA): TGCGCCAGCAGTGAAGGGGTCAACTATGGCTACACCTTC. Its translation: CASSEGVNYGYTF.

The chain has TRBV19 and TRBJ1-2, with D perhaps matching TRBD1 (5 bases). Germline lookup yields CDR1 LNHDA and CDR2 SQIVND (reference sequence). The V and J ends lost 5 bases and 0 bases respectively, with 10 bases between them. The CDR3 has 14 residues. DNA of the CDR3: TGTGCCAGTAGTCCCGGGGGAGCTAACTATGGCTACACCTTC. It is translated as CASSPGGANYGYTF.

The chain couples TRBV5-8 to TRBJ2-5; 11 nucleotides align to TRBD2. V shed 0 bases, J shed 5 bases, and the junction held 3 bases outside the gene matches. Germline CDR1 SGHTS, CDR2 YDEGEE. CDR3 length: 15 residues. CDR3 DNA: TGTGCCAGCAGCTTGGTAGCGGGAGGGCCGGAGACCCAGTACTTC. It encodes CASSLVAGGPETQYF.

The V gene is TRBV11-2, the J gene TRBJ2-3, with TRBD1 matching 7 bases. Germline CDR1 SGHAT, CDR2 FQNNGV. V trimming: 5 bases; J trimming: 0 bases; junction bases outside the gene matches: 8. The CDR3 runs 16 residues. The CDR3 DNA sequence: TGTGCCAGCAGCCCCGGACAGGACACTAGCACAGATACGCAGTATTTT. Encoded protein: CASSPGQDTSTDTQYF.

In nucleotides, the CDR3 is TGTGCCAGCTCACCACCGGGTCTAGCGGGAGGTACTGGGGCCAACGTCCTGACTTTC. Residues: CASSPPGLAGGTGANVLTF. The J gene is TRBJ2-6, the V gene TRBV18; 11 nucleotides agree with TRBD2. Germline CDR1 is KGHSH and CDR2 is LQKENI. V shed 0 bases, J shed 2 bases, and the junction held 6 bases outside the gene matches. The length of the CDR3 is 19 residues.

The chain is built from TRBV7-8 and TRBJ2-4, with TRBD2 identical over 13 bases. Trimming took 7 bases from V and 3 from J; bases not matched to a gene: 15. Germline-derived CDR1 and CDR2 are SGHVS and FQNEAQ. This CDR3 is 19 amino acids long. CDR3 bases: TGTGCCAGCACCCCCCAACTAGCGGGAGGGCCGGGGGACAAAAACATTCAGTACTTC. Protein: CASTPQLAGGPGDKNIQYF.